This T cell receptor (beta chain) was profiled in a study of shared clonotypes between healthy human individuals. Study findings and constraints: Few donors restricted represented genetic and exposure-history diversity.

Sequencing used immunoSEQ multiplex PCR; TCRdb keeps in-frame clones, though not all of them. The table lists some 2 million clones, about 95% of them singletons. V shed 2 bases and J shed 3 bases, with 7 bases lying between them. The germline V gene has CDR1 LGHNA and CDR2 YSLEER. This CDR3 contains 13 residues. As defined, naive CD8 cells were CD45RO-negative and positively selected for CCR7, with terminally differentiated effector memory CD45RA+ cells excluded. Each donor was a Caucasian adult residing in Nashville, Tennessee. Details on this clone: As yet, its antigen is unknown.

The V gene is TRBV4-3, the J gene TRBJ2-5; possibly TRBD2 for D (5 bases). The TCR originated in a man in his late teens or twenties in good health. Sample: naive CD8+ T cells sorted from blood. The CDR3 DNA follows: TGCGCCAGCAGCCAATGGCGGGAAGAGACCCAGTACTTC. It yields the protein CASSQWREETQYF.